Here is one T cell receptor beta chain with its context. What this receptor recognizes is not known. No much larger clone exists at a distance of one base, and base qualities are not known. Deletion took 2 bases off V and 0 bases off J, with a span of 10 bases between the germline ends. CDR1 and CDR2 were assigned from the germline V gene (reference sequence) as MNHEY and SMNVEV. From the cysteine through the phenylalanine, the CDR3 covers 15 amino acids. The read is trimmed to its CDR3 DNA, 45 bases read in frame from base 1. This sample stems from a study of T cell changes during pregnancy in multiple sclerosis (dated by TCRdb to the late 2010s). Some background on the complete study: In women with multiple sclerosis, the researchers looked at how the T cell repertoire shifted as pregnancy progressed.

Library creation used the immunoSEQ multiplex PCR assay. Not all clones reach the TCRdb copy of this immuneACCESS table, which keeps in-frame sequences only. Checked studies attribute under half of the gap to unresolved V genes and leave the rest unexplained. In all, the sample holds approximately 50,000 clones, and roughly nine tenths of those were seen once. Roughly 10% of the sample goes to the ten largest clones. The origin of this receptor is a female donor with multiple sclerosis, enrolled in a pregnancy study. The V and J segments used are TRBV27 and TRBJ1-1, with the identity of the D gene unclear. Here the sequenced sample was CD8+ T cells from peripheral blood mononuclear cells, taken after pregnancy. At the DNA level, the sequence is TGTGCCAGCAGTTTAAACCCAGTAATGAACACTGAAGCTTTCTTT. This sequence encodes CASSLNPVMNTEAFF.